This TCR beta chain was recovered during a study of blood T cell repertoires in COVID-19. On the study more broadly: From T cells, B-cell-depleted T cells, or PBMCs came the material, which was cDNA or gDNA.

A few counts support this clone. This CDR3 comprises 18 residues. The V gene end was trimmed by 1 base and the J gene end by 3 bases; junction bases not matched to a gene: 12. Per germline, CDR1 LGHNA and CDR2 YNFKEQ. Authors' analysis steps: For nucleated cells, counts were estimated from reference gene primer amplification. The repertoire was sequenced with immunoSEQ multiplex PCR; TCRdb's copy has only in-frame clones and lacks some. V and J calls plus clone size are reproduced from that table; the DNA served to infer D and trimming. This sample has about 120,000 clones, with 75% to 85% found just once.

The sequenced sample consisted of peripheral blood. The V call is TRBV4-2, the J call TRBJ2-3; TRBD2 agrees at 8 bases. The origin of this receptor is a human donor in a cohort sampled during active COVID-19. In nucleotides, the CDR3 is TGTGCCAGCAGCCAAGGGTCGGGAGCGGGAGTTACGACAGATACGCAGTATTTT. It yields the protein CASSQGSGAGVTTDTQYF.